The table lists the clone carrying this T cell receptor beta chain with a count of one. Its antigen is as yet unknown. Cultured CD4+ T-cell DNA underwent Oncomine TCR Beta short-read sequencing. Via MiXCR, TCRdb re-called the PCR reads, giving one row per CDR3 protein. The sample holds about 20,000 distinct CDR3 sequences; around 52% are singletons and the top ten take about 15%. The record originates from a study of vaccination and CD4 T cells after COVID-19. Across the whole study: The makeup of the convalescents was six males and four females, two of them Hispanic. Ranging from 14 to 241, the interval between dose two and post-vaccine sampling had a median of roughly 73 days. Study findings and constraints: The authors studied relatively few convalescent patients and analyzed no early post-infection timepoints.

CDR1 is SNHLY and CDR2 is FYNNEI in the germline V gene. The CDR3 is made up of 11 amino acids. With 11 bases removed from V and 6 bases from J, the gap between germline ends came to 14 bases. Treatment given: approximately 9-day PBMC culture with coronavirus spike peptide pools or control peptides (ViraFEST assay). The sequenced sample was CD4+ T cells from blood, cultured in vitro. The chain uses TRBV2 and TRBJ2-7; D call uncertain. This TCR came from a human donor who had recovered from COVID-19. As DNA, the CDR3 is TGTGCCCAGCAGTGGAGCACCGAGCAGTACTTC. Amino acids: CAQQWSTEQYF. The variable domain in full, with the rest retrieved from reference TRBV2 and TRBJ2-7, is EPEVTQTPSHQVTQMGQEVILRCVPISNHLYFYWYRQILGQKVEFLVSFYNNEISEKSEIFDDQFSVERPDGSNFTLKIRSTKLEDSAMYFCAQQWSTEQYFGPGTRLTVT.